One and the same sample provided the 30 T cell receptor beta chains below, sequenced in a study of blood T cells in healthy people across ages. A second PCR, run for roughly 7 to 11 cycles, used a sample-barcoded 5' primer plus a J-beta primer mix. TCRdb redid the calling of the 5' RACE reads with MiXCR, one entry per CDR3 protein. The table has around 620,000 distinct CDR3 sequences, 27% seen once. Material: blood. The receptor set was obtained from a woman in her 70s in good health.

This clonotype has more than one count but fewer than ten. The gene calls are TRBV2 and TRBJ1-6; D is undetermined. Trimming removed 4 bases at V and 7 bases at J, with 8 bases between. This CDR3 comprises 13 residues. Germline assignment: CDR1 SNHLY and CDR2 FYNNEI. CDR3 amino acids: CASSVFENSPLHF. In DNA form, the CDR3 reads TGTGCCAGCAGTGTATTTGAGAATTCACCCCTCCACTTT.

This sequence joins TRBV29-1 and TRBJ2-5; D may be TRBD2 (5 bases). The CDR3 is 13 residues long. Germline V lookup: CDR1 SQVTM, CDR2 ANQGSEA. V lost 4 bases and J lost 1, with 10 bases in between. In DNA form, the CDR3 reads TGCAGCGTTGGGTGGACTTCCCAAGAGACCCAGTACTTC. Encoded protein: CSVGWTSQETQYF. The full variable domain, rest sourced from reference TRBV29-1 and TRBJ2-5, is SAVISQKPSRDICQRGTSLTIQCQVDSQVTMMFWYRQQPGQSLTLIATANQGSEATYESGFVIDKFPISRPNLTFSTLTVSNMSPEDSSIYLCSVGWTSQETQYFGPGTRLLVL.

The chain joins TRBV3-1 to TRBJ2-7; D is perhaps TRBD2 (5 bases). This CDR3 spans 13 amino acids. Germline V gene lookup returns CDR1 LGHDT and CDR2 YNNKEL (reference sequence). V was clipped by 4 bases and J by 7 bases, with 14 bases between them. Here the CDR3 DNA reads TGTGCCAGCAGCCTACAGTTTTCGGGGGAGCAGTACTTC. This encodes CASSLQFSGEQYF.

V gene TRBV12-3 or TRBV12-4 combines with J gene TRBJ2-4; D possibly corresponds to TRBD2 (7 bases). V dropped 4 bases and J dropped 1 base, with 11 bases sitting between them. The CDR3 loop spans 15 amino acids. CDR3: CASSSEGGAKNIQYF. The CDR3 region has the DNA TGTGCCAGCAGTTCCGAGGGGGGGGCCAAAAACATTCAGTACTTC.

This chain connects TRBV7-3 to TRBJ2-2; 15 nucleotides line up with TRBD2. There are 15 residues in the CDR3. The germline V gene encodes CDR1 SGHTA and CDR2 FQGTGA. The trim removed 6 bases at V and 6 bases at J, leaving 2 bases unmatched. For the CDR3, the DNA is TGTGCCAGCAGAGGACTAGCGGGGGGGCCCGGGGAGCTGTTTTTT. This encodes CASRGLAGGPGELFF.

The chain has TRBV6-2 or TRBV6-3 and TRBJ2-4; D remains ambiguous. This CDR3 comprises 15 residues. The germline gives CDR1 MNHEY, CDR2 SVGEGT. The V and J ends lost 0 bases and 0 bases respectively, with 6 bases between them. The CDR3 sequence: CASSYSRPAKNIQYF. The CDR3, as DNA: TGTGCCAGCAGTTACTCCAGGCCAGCCAAAAACATTCAGTACTTC.

V is TRBV20-1 and J is TRBJ2-1; D is ambiguous. Between the trimmed V and J ends, which lost 3 bases and 3 bases, there was a span of 9 bases. The CDR3 length is 13 residues. Germline loops: CDR1 DFQATT, CDR2 SNEGSKA (reference sequence). The CDR3 DNA reads as TGCAGTGCTAGGGTCTGGGACTACAATGAGCAGTTCTTC. Residues: CSARVWDYNEQFF.

This clonotype was counted a few times. The CDR3 nucleotides are TGTGCCAGCAGGGGACTAGCGGGGGTAGACAATGAGCAGTTCTTC. Its translation: CASRGLAGVDNEQFF. The chain carries TRBV2 and TRBJ2-5; 14 bases match TRBD2. The DNA end favors TRBJ2-1, so the J call may be wrong. Germline V gene lookup returns CDR1 SNHLY and CDR2 FYNNEI. The CDR3 runs 15 residues.

This clonotype occurred many times. This chain joins TRBV3-1 and TRBJ2-7; the D is unclear. Trimming left V 1 base short and J 5 bases short, with 3 bases between. CDR3 length equals 11 residues. Germline V gene sequence: CDR1 LGHDT, CDR2 YNNKEL (reference sequence). The CDR3 reads CASSQGNEQYF. The CDR3 nucleotides are TGTGCCAGCAGCCAAGGGAACGAGCAGTACTTC.

The chain recombines TRBV6-6 with TRBJ1-2; the D gene is possibly TRBD1 (6 bases). Trimming left V 6 bases short and J 3 bases short, with 23 bases between. CDR1 and CDR2 from the germline V gene are MNHNY and SVGAGI (reference sequence). This CDR3 has 17 amino acids. The CDR3 region has the DNA TGTGCCAGCAGCACTCGACAGGAGAGAGACGCGTACTATGGCTACACCTTC. Protein product: CASSTRQERDAYYGYTF.

Comment on this clonotype: A junction boundary mismatches the germline segment, possibly from a read error. The chain recombines TRBV6-2 or TRBV6-3 with TRBJ1-2; D is unclear. This CDR3 comprises 14 residues. Germline CDR1 is MNHEY and CDR2 is SVGEGT. DNA of the CDR3: TGTGCCAGCAGTTACTTGTTCGGCAGCGGAGGCTGCACCTTC. Its protein product is CASSYLFGSGGCTF.

The chain links TRBV5-3 to TRBJ2-3; 11 nucleotides agree with TRBD2. TRBV5-3 is assigned to the ORF class and has an uncertain function. J gave up 3 bases and V 5 bases, and 11 bases lay outside the gene matches. CDR3 length: 17 amino acids. CDR3 loop: CARRPARLAGWTDTQYF. The CDR3 nucleotides read TGTGCCAGAAGGCCCGCGAGACTAGCGGGGTGGACAGATACGCAGTATTTT.

This clonotype has only a few counts. The rearrangement uses TRBV12-3 or TRBV12-4 and TRBJ2-5; 8 bases match TRBD1. The CDR3 runs to 13 residues. V was clipped by 10 bases and J by 2 bases; unmatched bases: 6. CDR3 nucleotide sequence: TGTGCCACTGCGGGACAGGCACAAGAGACCCAGTACTTC. Its translation is CATAGQAQETQYF.

This clonotype has a handful of counts. The chain employs TRBV20-1 and TRBJ2-4; D remains ambiguous. This CDR3 spans 14 amino acids. The ends were cut back, 6 bases at V and 3 bases at J, with 15 bases in the middle. Germline V gives CDR1 DFQATT, CDR2 SNEGSKA (reference sequence). CDR3 residues: CSAPRPSGKNIQYF. For the CDR3, the DNA is TGCAGTGCCCCACGACCCTCCGGCAAAAACATTCAGTACTTC.

V and J are TRBV12-3 or TRBV12-4 and TRBJ1-3, with 8 positions matching TRBD1. The CDR3 sequence is 15 residues long. The V gene end was trimmed by 6 bases and the J gene end by 3 bases; junction bases not matched to a gene: 7. The CDR3 nucleotides read TGTGCCAGCAGATTTTCAGGGGGCCGTGGAAACACCATATATTTT. It translates to CASRFSGGRGNTIYF.

V is TRBV15 and J is TRBJ2-4; tentatively, D is TRBD1 or TRBD2 (5 bases each). Germline-derived CDR1 and CDR2 are LNHNV and YYDKDF (reference sequence). The V end lost 0 bases, the J end lost 0 bases, and 9 bases lay between the germline ends. The CDR3 consists of 16 residues. The CDR3 region has the DNA TGTGCCACCAGCAGAGATTATGGGGGAGCCAAAAACATTCAGTACTTC. Translating it yields CATSRDYGGAKNIQYF.

The rearrangement uses TRBV6-6 and TRBJ2-7, with a possible D match to TRBD1 (6 bases). The germline CDR1 and CDR2 sequences are MNHNY and SVGAGI (reference sequence). Trimming stripped 10 bases from V and 0 bases from J, with 16 bases between. CDR3 length: 14 amino acids. The CDR3 reads CATEAAGDSYEQYF. CDR3 coding DNA: TGTGCCACCGAGGCGGCAGGGGACTCCTACGAGCAGTACTTC.

The CDR3 loop is CASSCTSGQETQYF. The CDR3 nucleotides read TGTGCCAGCAGCTGTACTAGCGGTCAAGAGACCCAGTACTTC. V gene TRBV6-6 combines with J gene TRBJ2-5, with 8 bases fitting TRBD2. Losses at the gene ends were 6 bases for V and 2 bases for J; bases not matched to a gene: 5. Germline loops: CDR1 MNHNY, CDR2 SVGAGI (reference sequence). The CDR3 length is 14 residues.

V and J are TRBV3-1 and TRBJ2-7; 11 bases align to TRBD1. V trimming: 4 bases; J trimming: 4 bases; junction bases outside the gene matches: 3. The CDR3 contains 14 residues. In germline, CDR1 is LGHDT, CDR2 YNNKEL (reference sequence). CDR3 protein: CASSRDRGTYEQYF. Here the CDR3 DNA reads TGTGCCAGCAGCCGGGACAGGGGGACGTACGAGCAGTACTTC.

A few counts support this clonotype. The V gene is TRBV12-3 or TRBV12-4, the J gene TRBJ2-3, with D possibly TRBD2 on 5 matching bases. Between the trimmed V and J ends, which lost 7 bases and 0 bases, there was a span of 8 bases. The CDR3 is 13 residues long. The CDR3 DNA reads as TGTGCCAGCAACAAGCGGAGCACAGATACGCAGTATTTT. Its protein is CASNKRSTDTQYF.

This sequence joins TRBV7-9 and TRBJ2-5; TRBD2 matches 10 bases. The CDR3 consists of 15 residues. The V gene's germline CDR1 is SEHNR and CDR2 FQNEAQ (reference sequence). Trimming at V came to 3 bases and at J to 4 bases, leaving 5 bases not matched to a gene. This CDR3 is CASSFRTSGLETQYF. In DNA form, the CDR3 reads TGTGCCAGCAGCTTCCGGACTAGCGGATTAGAGACCCAGTACTTC.

This sequence joins TRBV20-1 and TRBJ2-1, with 8 bases that match TRBD2. Germline CDR1 DFQATT, CDR2 SNEGSKA (reference sequence). Trimming cost V 5 bases and J 0 bases; bases outside gene matches: 9. The CDR3 length is 16 residues. DNA of the CDR3: TGCAGTGCTGAACCCGGGACTAGAGGCTCCTACAATGAGCAGTTCTTC. Its protein product is CSAEPGTRGSYNEQFF.

This clonotype was detected a few times. The chain carries TRBV5-1 and TRBJ2-1; tentative D call: TRBD2 (5 bases). Trimming left V 4 bases short and J 6 bases short, with 20 bases between. The germline V gene encodes CDR1 SGHRS and CDR2 YFSETQ. This CDR3 comprises 16 residues. The CDR3 DNA reads TGCGCCAGCAGCCTAACCCCCGGAGGACGTGTCAATGAGCAGTTCTTC. This sequence encodes CASSLTPGGRVNEQFF.

The chain employs TRBV7-2 and TRBJ2-7, with 8 bases fitting TRBD2. The length of the CDR3 is 16 residues. CDR1 and CDR2 from the germline V gene are SGHTA and FQGNSA. V dropped 5 bases and J dropped 2; count of bases not matched to a gene: 11. The CDR3 DNA reads TGTGCCAGCAGCCTACAAAGCGGGGGTTATCCCTACGAGCAGTACTTC. Its translation is CASSLQSGGYPYEQYF.

In the case of this clonotype: The junction shows a germline mismatch at one end, possibly a read error. The CDR3 DNA is TGTGCCAGCAGCTGGACTAGCGGGGGCCAAGAGACCCAGTGCTTC. This sequence encodes CASSWTSGGQETQCF. The V gene is TRBV7-2, the J gene TRBJ2-5; TRBD2 agrees at 13 bases. The CDR3 covers 15 residues. In germline, CDR1 is SGHTA, CDR2 FQGNSA.

The V call is TRBV7-8, the J call TRBJ2-4; no clear D gene. The germline V and J ends were trimmed by 8 bases and 4 bases, with 15 bases remaining between them. Germline V lookup: CDR1 SGHVS, CDR2 FQNEAQ. The CDR3 covers 14 residues. CDR3 residues: CASYRIGAKNIQYF. DNA for the CDR3: TGTGCCAGCTACAGAATAGGAGCAAAAAACATTCAGTACTTC.

The chain recombines TRBV2 with TRBJ2-1; D may be TRBD1 or TRBD2 (6 bases each). The end of the DNA fits TRBJ2-5 better, so the J call may be wrong. CDR1 and CDR2 from the germline V gene are SNHLY and FYNNEI. The CDR3 totals 12 residues. The CDR3 is CAGAGTLETQYF. As DNA, the CDR3 is TGTGCCGGGGCGGGGACATTAGAGACCCAGTACTTC.

This clonotype was detected only a few times. The gene calls are TRBV6-5 and TRBJ1-2; 7 bases fit TRBD1. CDR3 size: 14 residues. Losses at the gene ends were 6 bases for V and 5 bases for J; bases not matched to a gene: 9. Germline V gene data show CDR1 as MNHEY and CDR2 as SVGAGI. The CDR3 DNA is TGTGCCAGCAGCAAAGGGGGACAGACGTATGGCTACACCTTC. Amino acids: CASSKGGQTYGYTF.

The chain links TRBV9 to TRBJ2-1; 7 nucleotides line up with TRBD1. V dropped 3 bases and J dropped 9; count of bases not matched to a gene: 12. The CDR3 covers 15 residues. The germline V gene has CDR1 SGDLS and CDR2 YYNGEE. This CDR3 is CASSAVGQPWGEQFF. For the CDR3, the DNA is TGTGCCAGCAGCGCTGTGGGACAGCCCTGGGGTGAGCAGTTCTTC.

The chain carries TRBV5-1 and TRBJ1-4; D possibly corresponds to TRBD1 (5 bases). This CDR3 region has 15 residues. V lost 2 bases, J lost 8 bases, and 16 bases lay in between. Per the germline V gene, CDR1 is SGHRS and CDR2 is YFSETQ. This chain's CDR3 is CASSLRTGDLEKLFF. The CDR3 coding sequence is TGCGCCAGCAGCTTACGGACCGGGGACCTAGAAAAACTGTTTTTT.